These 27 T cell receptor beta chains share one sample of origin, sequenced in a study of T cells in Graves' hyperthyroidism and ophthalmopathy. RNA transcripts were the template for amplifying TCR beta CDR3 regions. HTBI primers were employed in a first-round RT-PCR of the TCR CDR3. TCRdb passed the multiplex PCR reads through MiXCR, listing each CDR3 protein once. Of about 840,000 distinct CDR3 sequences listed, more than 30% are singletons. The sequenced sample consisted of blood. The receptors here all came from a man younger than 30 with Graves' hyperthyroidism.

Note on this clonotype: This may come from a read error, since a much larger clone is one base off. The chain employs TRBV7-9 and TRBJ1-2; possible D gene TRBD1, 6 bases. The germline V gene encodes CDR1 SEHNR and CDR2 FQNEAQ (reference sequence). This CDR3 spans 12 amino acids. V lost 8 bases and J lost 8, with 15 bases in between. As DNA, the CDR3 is TGTGCCAGCGTCGAGGGGGACGGAGGCTACACCTTC. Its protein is CASVEGDGGYTF. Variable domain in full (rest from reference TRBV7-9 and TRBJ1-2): DTGVSQNPRHKITKRGQNVTFRCDPISEHNRLYWYRQTLGQGPEFLTYFQNEAQLEKSRLLSDRFSAERPKGSFSTLEIQRTEQGDSAMYLCASVEGDGGYTFGSGTRLTVV.

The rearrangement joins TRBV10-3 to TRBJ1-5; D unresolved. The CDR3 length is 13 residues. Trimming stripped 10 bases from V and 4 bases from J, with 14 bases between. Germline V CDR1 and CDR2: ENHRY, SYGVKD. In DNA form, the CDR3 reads TGTGCCAGCAGCACAGTACAGAATCAGCCCCAGCATTTT. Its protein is CASSTVQNQPQHF.

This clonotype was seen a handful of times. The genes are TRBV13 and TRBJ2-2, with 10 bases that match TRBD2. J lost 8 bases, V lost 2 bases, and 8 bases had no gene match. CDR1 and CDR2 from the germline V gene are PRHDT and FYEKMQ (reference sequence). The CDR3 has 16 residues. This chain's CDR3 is CASSLFASGGLGELFF. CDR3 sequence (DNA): TGTGCCAGCAGCTTATTTGCTAGCGGGGGATTGGGGGAGCTGTTTTTT.

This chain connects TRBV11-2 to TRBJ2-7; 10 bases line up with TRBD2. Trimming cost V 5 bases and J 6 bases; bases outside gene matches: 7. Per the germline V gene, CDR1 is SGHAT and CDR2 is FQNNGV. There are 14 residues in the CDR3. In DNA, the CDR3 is TGTGCCAGCAGCCGCGCCCTAGCGGGGGCCGAGCAGTACTTC. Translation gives CASSRALAGAEQYF.

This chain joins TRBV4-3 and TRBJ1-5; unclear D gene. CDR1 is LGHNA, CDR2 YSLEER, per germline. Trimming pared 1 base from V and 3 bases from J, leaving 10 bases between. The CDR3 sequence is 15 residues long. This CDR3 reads CASSQAGEPNQPQHF. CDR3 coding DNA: TGCGCCAGCAGCCAAGCTGGGGAGCCCAATCAGCCCCAGCATTTT.

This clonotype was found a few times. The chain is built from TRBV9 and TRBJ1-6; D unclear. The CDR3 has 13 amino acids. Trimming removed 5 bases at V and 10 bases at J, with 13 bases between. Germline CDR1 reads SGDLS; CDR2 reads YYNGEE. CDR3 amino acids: CASSFDSLSPLHF. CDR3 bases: TGTGCCAGCAGTTTTGACTCCCTGTCACCCCTCCACTTT.

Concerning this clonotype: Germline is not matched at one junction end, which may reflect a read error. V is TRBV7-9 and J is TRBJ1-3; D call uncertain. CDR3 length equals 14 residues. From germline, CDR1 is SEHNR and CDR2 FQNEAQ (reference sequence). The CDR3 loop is CASSPPLSGDTIYF. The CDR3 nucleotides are TGTGCCAGCAGCCCGCCTCTCTCTGGAGACACCATATATTTT.

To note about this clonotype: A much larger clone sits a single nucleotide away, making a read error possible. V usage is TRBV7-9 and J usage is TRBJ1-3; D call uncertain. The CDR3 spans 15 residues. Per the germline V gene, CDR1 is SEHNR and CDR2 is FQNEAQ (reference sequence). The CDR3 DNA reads TGTGCCAGCAGCTTAGCGTTACATAAGGGAAACACCACATATTTT. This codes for CASSLALHKGNTTYF. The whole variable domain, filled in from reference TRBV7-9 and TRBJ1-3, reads DTGVSQNPRHKITKRGQNVTFRCDPISEHNRLYWYRQTLGQGPEFLTYFQNEAQLEKSRLLSDRFSAERPKGSFSTLEIQRTEQGDSAMYLCASSLALHKGNTTYFGEGSWLTVV.

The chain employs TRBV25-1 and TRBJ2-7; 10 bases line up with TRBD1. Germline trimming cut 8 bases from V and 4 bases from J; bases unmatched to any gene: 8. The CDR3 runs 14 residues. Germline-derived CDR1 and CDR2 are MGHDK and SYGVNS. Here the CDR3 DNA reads TGTGCCAGCGTAGACACGGGACAGGGGTACGAGCAGTACTTC. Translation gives CASVDTGQGYEQYF.

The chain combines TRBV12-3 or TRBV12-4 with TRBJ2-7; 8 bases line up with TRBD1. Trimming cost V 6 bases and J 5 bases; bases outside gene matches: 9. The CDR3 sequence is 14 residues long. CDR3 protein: CASRPTTGEHEQYF. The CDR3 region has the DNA TGTGCCAGCAGACCAACGACAGGGGAGCACGAGCAGTACTTC.

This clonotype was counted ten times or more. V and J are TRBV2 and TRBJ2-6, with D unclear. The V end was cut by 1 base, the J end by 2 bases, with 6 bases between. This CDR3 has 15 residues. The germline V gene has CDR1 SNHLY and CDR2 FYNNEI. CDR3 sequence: CASSEEGTGANVLTF. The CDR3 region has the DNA TGTGCCAGCAGTGAAGAAGGGACTGGGGCCAACGTCCTGACTTTC.

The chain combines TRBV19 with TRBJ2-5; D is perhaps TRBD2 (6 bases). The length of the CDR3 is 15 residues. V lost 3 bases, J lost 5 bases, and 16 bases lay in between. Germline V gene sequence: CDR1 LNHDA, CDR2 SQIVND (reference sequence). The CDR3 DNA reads TGTGCCAGTAGTATCGATCCAACGGGGAGGGAGACCCAGTACTTC. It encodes CASSIDPTGRETQYF.

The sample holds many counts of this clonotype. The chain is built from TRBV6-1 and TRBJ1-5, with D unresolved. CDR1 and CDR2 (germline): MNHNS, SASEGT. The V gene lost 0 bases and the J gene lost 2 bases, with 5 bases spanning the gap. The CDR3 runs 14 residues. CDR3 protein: CASSEAGGNQPQHF. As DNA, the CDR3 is TGTGCCAGCAGTGAAGCCGGGGGCAATCAGCCCCAGCATTTT.

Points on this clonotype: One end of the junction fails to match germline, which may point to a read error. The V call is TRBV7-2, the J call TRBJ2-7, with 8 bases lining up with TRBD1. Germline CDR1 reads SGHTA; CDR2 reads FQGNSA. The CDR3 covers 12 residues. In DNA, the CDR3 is TGCAAGGGACAGGTAGTAAACTACGAGCAGTACTTC. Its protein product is CKGQVVNYEQYF.

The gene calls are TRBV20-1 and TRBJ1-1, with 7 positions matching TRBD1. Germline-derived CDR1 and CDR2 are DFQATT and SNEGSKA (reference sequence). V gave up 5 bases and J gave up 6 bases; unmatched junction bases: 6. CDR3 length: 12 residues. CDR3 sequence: CSAPRQGAEAFF. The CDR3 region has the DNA TGCAGTGCTCCCAGACAGGGTGCTGAAGCTTTCTTT.

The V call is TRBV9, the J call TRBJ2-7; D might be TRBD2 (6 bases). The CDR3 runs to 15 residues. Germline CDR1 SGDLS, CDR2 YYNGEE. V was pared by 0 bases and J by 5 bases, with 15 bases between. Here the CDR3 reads CASSVGVADPDEQYF. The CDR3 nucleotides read TGTGCCAGCAGCGTAGGAGTAGCGGACCCCGACGAGCAGTACTTC.

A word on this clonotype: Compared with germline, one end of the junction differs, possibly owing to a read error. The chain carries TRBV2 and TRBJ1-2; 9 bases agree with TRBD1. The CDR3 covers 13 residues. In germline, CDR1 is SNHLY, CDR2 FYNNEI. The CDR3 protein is CASSTENTGGYAF. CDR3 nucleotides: TGTGCCAGCAGTACCGAAAACACAGGGGGCTACGCCTTC.

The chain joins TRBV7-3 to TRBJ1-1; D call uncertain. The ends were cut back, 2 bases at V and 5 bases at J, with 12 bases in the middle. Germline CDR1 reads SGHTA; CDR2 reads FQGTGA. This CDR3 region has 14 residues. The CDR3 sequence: CASSLGHGGTEAFF. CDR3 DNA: TGTGCCAGCAGCTTAGGTCACGGCGGGACTGAAGCTTTCTTT.

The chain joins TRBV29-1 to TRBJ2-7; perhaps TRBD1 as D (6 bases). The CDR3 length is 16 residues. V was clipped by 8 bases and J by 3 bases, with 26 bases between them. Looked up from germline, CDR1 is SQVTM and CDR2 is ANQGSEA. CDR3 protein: CSTDRVRERNHYEQYF. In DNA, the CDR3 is TGCAGCACGGACAGAGTGAGAGAGCGGAACCACTACGAGCAGTACTTC.

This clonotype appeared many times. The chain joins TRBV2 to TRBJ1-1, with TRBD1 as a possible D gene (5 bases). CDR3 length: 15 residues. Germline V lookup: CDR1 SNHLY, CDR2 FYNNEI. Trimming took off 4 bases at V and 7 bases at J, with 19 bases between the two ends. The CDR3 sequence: CASSGQGGATGEAFF. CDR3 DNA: TGTGCCAGCAGTGGTCAGGGAGGGGCCACCGGTGAAGCTTTCTTT.

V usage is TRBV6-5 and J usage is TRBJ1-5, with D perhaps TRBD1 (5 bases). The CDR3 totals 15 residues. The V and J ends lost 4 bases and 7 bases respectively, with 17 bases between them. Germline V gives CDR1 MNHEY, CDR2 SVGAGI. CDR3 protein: CASSLSGTNLQPQHF. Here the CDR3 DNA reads TGTGCCAGCAGTTTATCCGGGACTAATCTACAGCCCCAGCATTTT.

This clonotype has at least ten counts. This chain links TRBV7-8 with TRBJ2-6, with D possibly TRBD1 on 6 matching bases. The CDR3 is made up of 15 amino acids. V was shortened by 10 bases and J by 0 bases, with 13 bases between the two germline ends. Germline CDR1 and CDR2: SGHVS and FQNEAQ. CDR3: CATRQDLSGANVLTF. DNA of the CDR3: TGTGCCACTAGACAGGACCTCTCTGGGGCCAACGTCCTGACTTTC.

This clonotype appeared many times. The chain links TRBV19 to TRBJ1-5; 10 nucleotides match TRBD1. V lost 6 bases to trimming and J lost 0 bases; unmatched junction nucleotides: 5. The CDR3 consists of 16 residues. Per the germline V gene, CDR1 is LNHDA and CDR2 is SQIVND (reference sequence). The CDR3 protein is CASRGTGANSNQPQHF. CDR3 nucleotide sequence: TGTGCCAGTAGGGGGACAGGGGCGAATAGCAATCAGCCCCAGCATTTT.

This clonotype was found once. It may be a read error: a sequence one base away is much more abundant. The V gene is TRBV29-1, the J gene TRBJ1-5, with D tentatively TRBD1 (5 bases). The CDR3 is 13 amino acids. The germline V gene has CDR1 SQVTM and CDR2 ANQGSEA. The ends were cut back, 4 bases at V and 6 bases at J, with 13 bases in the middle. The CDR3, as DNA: TGCAGCGTTGGGGGGGGGGTAAGTCAGCCCCAGCATTTT. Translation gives CSVGGGVSQPQHF.

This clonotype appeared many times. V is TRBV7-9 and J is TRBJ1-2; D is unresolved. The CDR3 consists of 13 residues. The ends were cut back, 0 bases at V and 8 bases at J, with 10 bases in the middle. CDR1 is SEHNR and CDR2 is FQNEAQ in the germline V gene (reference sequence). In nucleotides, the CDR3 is TGTGCCAGCAGCTTAGCTTTACAGATGGGCTACACCTTC. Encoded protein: CASSLALQMGYTF.

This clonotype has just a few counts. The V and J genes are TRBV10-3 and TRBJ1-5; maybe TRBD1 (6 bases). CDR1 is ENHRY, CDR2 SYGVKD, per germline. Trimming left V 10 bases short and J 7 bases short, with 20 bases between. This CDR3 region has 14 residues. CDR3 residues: CASTLTGRRQPQHF. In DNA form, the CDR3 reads TGTGCCAGCACCCTCACAGGGCGAAGGCAGCCCCAGCATTTT.

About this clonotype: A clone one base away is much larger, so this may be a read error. CDR3 sequence reads: CASSFRSGRPQAYEQYF. CDR3 nucleotides: TGTGCCAGCAGCTTCCGTAGCGGGAGGCCCCAAGCCTACGAGCAGTACTTC. The chain recombines TRBV7-2 with TRBJ2-7, with 10 bases lining up with TRBD2. V trimming: 3 bases; J trimming: 2 bases; junction bases outside the gene matches: 10. Germline assignment: CDR1 SGHTA and CDR2 FQGNSA. This CDR3 region has 17 residues. Using reference TRBV7-2 and TRBJ2-7 for the parts outside the CDR3, the full variable domain is GAGVSQSPSNKVTEKGKDVELRCDPISGHTALYWYRQSLGQGLEFLIYFQGNSAPDKSGLPSDRFSAERTGGSVSTLTIQRTQQEDSAVYLCASSFRSGRPQAYEQYFGPGTRLTVT.